This TCR beta chain was recorded in a study of blood T cells in healthy people across ages. Overall study findings and caveats: Observed TCR beta diversity per million T cells went down as age went up. This fall followed a roughly linear course with age.

This clonotype was seen a handful of times. Its cognate antigen is unknown. Total RNA was extracted at no less than 6 micrograms per sample. This CDR3 region has 13 residues. The V gene lost 2 bases and the J gene lost 7 bases, with 11 bases spanning the gap. Germline V gives CDR1 SNHLY, CDR2 FYNNEI. The second PCR ran about 6 to 12 cycles with a sample-barcoded 5' primer and J-beta primers. TCRdb processed the 5' RACE reads anew with MiXCR; each CDR3 protein has one entry. The table shows some 890,000 distinct CDR3 sequences, with roughly 29% occurring only once. The same sample was also studied in work on T cells of mothers and their children. This second study says: Each child gave 2.5 million to 3.5 million TCR beta CDR3 reads (each mother, over 9 million). Inherited differences only slightly affect thymic shaping of TCR recombination output.

The clonotype originates from a woman aged 40 to 50 in good health. The J gene is TRBJ1-1, the V gene TRBV2; D unresolved. Sequencing input: blood. DNA of the CDR3: TGTGCCAGCAGTGAAACCTTGGCGGTTGAAGCTTTCTTT. This codes for CASSETLAVEAFF.